This record concerns one T cell receptor (beta chain) sequence. The sample comes from a study of blood T cell repertoires in COVID-19. Trimming removed 4 bases from V and 3 bases from J; junction bases left unmatched: 4. The CDR3 is made up of 15 amino acids. Germline V gene data show CDR1 as MGHRA and CDR2 as YSYEKL. Generated by immunoSEQ multiplex PCR, the TCRdb table keeps only in-frame clones and is missing some. The sample has 200,000 to 250,000 clones, roughly 88% seen once. Sequenced sample: peripheral blood. This receptor was obtained from a man of 80 years or more with acute or convalescent COVID-19. The V gene is TRBV4-1, the J gene TRBJ1-1, with 11 bases that match TRBD1. The CDR3 coding sequence is TGCGCCAGCAGCCTTGGACAGGGGGCCGACACTGAAGCTTTCTTT. Protein product: CASSLGQGADTEAFF.